This T cell receptor beta chain was documented in a study of Graves' ophthalmopathy and Graves' hyperthyroidism. Findings and limits, study-wide: Among thyroid clonotypes expanded above 0.001 frequency, most also appeared in blood.

Reliance was placed on clinical symptoms, serum thyroxine, TRAb, thyroid ultrasound and orbital computed tomography for diagnosis. Amplification of TCR beta CDR3 regions used RNA transcripts. In the first round, RT-PCR was carried out with HTBI primers, and a multiplex PCR formed the second round. TCRdb independently ran MiXCR on the multiplex PCR reads; one entry per CDR3 protein. The table has hundreds of thousands of distinct CDR3 sequences, roughly 39% seen once; the top ten hold around 3%. This clonotype was counted many times. Its target is not known. At one end, the junction sequence differs from germline, possibly due to a read error. The sequence was collected from an adult man with Graves' ophthalmopathy. Sequencing was carried out using peripheral blood.

The DNA for the CDR3 is TGTGCCAGCAGTTCAGATGGGGGGAATAACTATGGCTACACCTTC. This gives the protein CASSSDGGNNYGYTF. This chain connects TRBV10-3 to TRBJ1-2; tentatively, D is TRBD1 (5 bases). CDR3 length equals 15 residues. From germline, CDR1 is ENHRY and CDR2 SYGVKD.